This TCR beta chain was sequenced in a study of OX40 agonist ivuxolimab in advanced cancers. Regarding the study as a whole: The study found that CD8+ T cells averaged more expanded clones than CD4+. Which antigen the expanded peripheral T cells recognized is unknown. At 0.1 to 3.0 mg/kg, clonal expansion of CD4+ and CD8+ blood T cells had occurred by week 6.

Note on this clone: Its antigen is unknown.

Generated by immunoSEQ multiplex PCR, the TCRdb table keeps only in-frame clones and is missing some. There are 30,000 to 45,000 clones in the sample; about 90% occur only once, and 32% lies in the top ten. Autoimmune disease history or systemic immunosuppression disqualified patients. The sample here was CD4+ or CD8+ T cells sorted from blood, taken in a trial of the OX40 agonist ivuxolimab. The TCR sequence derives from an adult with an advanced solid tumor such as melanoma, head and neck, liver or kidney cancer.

The CDR3 DNA reads as TGTGCCAGCAGTTTATTAGGGCAGGGCGGGGAGACCCAGTACTTC. Translating gives CASSLLGQGGETQYF. V and J are TRBV28 and TRBJ2-5, with D perhaps given as TRBD1 or TRBD2 (5 bases each). Germline V CDR1 and CDR2: MDHEN, SYDVKM. Trimming cost V 1 base and J 5 bases, with 14 bases left between them. The length of the CDR3 is 15 residues. Filled out from reference TRBV28 and TRBJ2-5, the complete variable domain reads DVKVTQSSRYLVKRTGEKVFLECVQDMDHENMFWYRQDPGLGLRLIYFSYDVKMKEKGDIPEGYSVSREKKERFSLILESASTNQTSMYLCASSLLGQGGETQYFGPGTRLLVL.